One and the same sample provided the 30 T cell receptor beta chains below, sequenced in a study of cytomegalovirus exposure and HLA in healthy donors. This PCR relied on a set of 60 Vbeta primers and 13 Jbeta primers. Data came from immunoSEQ multiplex PCR; TCRdb stores just in-frame clones and leaves some out. The profile shows 90,000 to 130,000 clones, under 85% of them singletons. The sample consisted of PBMCs. The receptors were sampled from a young man in good health and CMV-seropositive.

The genes are TRBV5-6 and TRBJ1-3, with 8 bases fitting TRBD1. The CDR3 totals 16 residues. V lost 2 bases to trimming and J lost 6 bases; unmatched junction nucleotides: 10. Germline loops: CDR1 SGHDT, CDR2 YYEEEE. CDR3 region: CASSFGAGGILNTIYF. The CDR3 DNA follows: TGTGCCAGCAGCTTCGGGGCAGGGGGCATCCTAAACACCATATATTTT.

The J gene is TRBJ1-5, the V gene TRBV5-1; D is perhaps TRBD1 (5 bases). Deletions cut 3 bases from V and 4 bases from J, with 14 bases between. The germline gives CDR1 SGHRS, CDR2 YFSETQ. There are 15 residues in the CDR3. Written as DNA, the CDR3 is TGCGCCAGCAGCTACGGGGGACGGGGGAATCAGCCCCAGCATTTT. Encoded protein: CASSYGGRGNQPQHF.

The chain combines TRBV5-1 with TRBJ2-3; D is uncertain. CDR1 is SGHRS, CDR2 YFSETQ, per germline. The CDR3 has 14 amino acids. The V and J ends lost 1 base and 4 bases respectively, with 10 bases between them. The chain's CDR3 is CASSLSDSSDTQYF. The CDR3 coding sequence is TGCGCCAGCAGCTTGAGCGACTCCTCAGATACGCAGTATTTT.

Remarks on this clone: The same CDR3 also results from other DNA sequences found in this sample. The rearrangement joins TRBV9 to TRBJ1-1, with D maybe TRBD1 (5 bases). The CDR3 sequence is 15 residues long. CDR1 and CDR2 (germline): SGDLS, YYNGEE. Trimming removed 0 bases at V and 1 base at J, with 10 bases between. CDR3 in amino acids: CASSVDGQGNTEAFF. The CDR3 DNA reads TGTGCCAGCAGCGTAGATGGGCAGGGGAACACTGAAGCTTTCTTT. Complete variable domain (other parts from reference TRBV9 and TRBJ1-1): DSGVTQTPKHLITATGQRVTLRCSPRSGDLSVYWYQQSLDQGLQFLIQYYNGEERAKGNILERFSAQQFPDLHSELNLSSLELGDSALYFCASSVDGQGNTEAFFGQGTRLTVV.

The chain recombines TRBV5-1 with TRBJ2-2; tentative D call: TRBD2 (5 bases). The germline CDR1 and CDR2 sequences are SGHRS and YFSETQ. The CDR3 extends over 14 amino acids. Trimming removed 0 bases from V and 8 bases from J, with 11 bases in between. In nucleotides, the CDR3 is TGCGCCAGCAGCTTGGCCGTACGAGGGGGGGAGCTGTTTTTT. Translated: CASSLAVRGGELFF.

This clone appeared a single time. This chain links TRBV7-2 with TRBJ2-3; TRBD2 matches 9 bases. CDR1 and CDR2 from the germline V gene are SGHTA and FQGNSA. With 5 bases clipped from V and 2 bases from J, the junction kept 8 bases outside the gene matches. This CDR3 comprises 16 residues. CDR3 in amino acids: CASSQRSGRTTDTQYF. CDR3 nucleotide sequence: TGTGCCAGCAGCCAGAGGAGCGGGAGGACCACAGATACGCAGTATTTT.

This chain connects TRBV29-1 to TRBJ1-4; 7 bases map to TRBD1. V shed 7 bases and J 13 bases; nucleotides not matched to a gene: 18. The CDR3 extends over 14 amino acids. Germline CDR1 SQVTM, CDR2 ANQGSEA. CDR3 bases: TGCAGCGGGTGGGTTGCAGGGGGGACCGCGGGACTGTTTTTT. It translates to CSGWVAGGTAGLFF.

This clone came up a few times. V usage is TRBV18 and J usage is TRBJ1-5; 8 positions match TRBD1. This CDR3 comprises 17 residues. Germline-derived CDR1 and CDR2 are KGHSH and LQKENI. Trimming cost V 2 bases and J 0 bases; bases outside gene matches: 6. The CDR3 bases are TGTGCCAGCTCACCAGGCGGACAGGGCTATAGCAATCAGCCCCAGCATTTT. Its protein is CASSPGGQGYSNQPQHF.

This clone was detected once. This chain links TRBV2 with TRBJ2-5; 10 bases agree with TRBD1. J lost 5 bases, V lost 6 bases, and 3 bases had no gene match. There are 13 residues in the CDR3. Germline V gives CDR1 SNHLY, CDR2 FYNNEI. The CDR3 loop is CASRGQGRETQYF. CDR3 sequence (DNA): TGTGCCAGCAGGGGACAGGGGCGTGAGACCCAGTACTTC.

The CDR3 bases are TGTGCCAGCAGTCCAGGGTCGACAGGGTCGGATGAAGCTTTCTTT. It yields the protein CASSPGSTGSDEAFF. The chain combines TRBV27 with TRBJ1-1; 7 bases match TRBD1. The CDR3 is made up of 15 amino acids. V trimming: 5 bases; J trimming: 7 bases; junction bases outside the gene matches: 13. The germline gives CDR1 MNHEY, CDR2 SMNVEV (reference sequence).

This clone occurred a few times. The chain combines TRBV10-3 with TRBJ1-1, with D unclear. The CDR3 extends over 16 amino acids. Germline values: CDR1 ENHRY, CDR2 SYGVKD. V lost 0 bases to trimming and J lost 5 bases, with 16 bases between them. CDR3 in amino acids: CAISESLGKGGTEAFF. CDR3 nucleotide sequence: TGTGCCATCAGTGAGTCGCTGGGGAAAGGAGGGACTGAAGCTTTCTTT.

In DNA, the CDR3 is TGTGCCAGCAGCCGAAATCGAGGGCCGCATCATTCTAATGAAAAACTGTTTTTT. Protein product: CASSRNRGPHHSNEKLFF. The chain recombines TRBV5-6 with TRBJ1-4; D unclear. From germline, CDR1 is SGHDT and CDR2 YYEEEE. The CDR3 totals 18 residues. Trimming removed 4 bases at V and 3 bases at J, with 22 bases between.

V is TRBV23-1 and J is TRBJ1-6; maybe TRBD1 (5 bases). TRBV23-1 is designated an ORF whose function remains uncertain. The V end was cut by 6 bases, the J end by 5 bases, with 20 bases between. This CDR3 region has 17 residues. The CDR3 reads CASRPPGPSTDNSPLHF. In nucleotides, the CDR3 is TGCGCCAGCAGACCCCCCGGCCCGTCGACAGATAATTCACCCCTCCACTTT.

The genes are TRBV5-1 and TRBJ1-2; 12 bases agree with TRBD1. The germline gives CDR1 SGHRS, CDR2 YFSETQ. V shed 3 bases, J shed 8 bases, and the junction held 11 bases outside the gene matches. The CDR3 is made up of 16 amino acids. The CDR3, as DNA: TGCGCCAGCAGCTCCCAAGGGGGACAGGGGGCGCAGGGCTACACCTTC. Amino acids: CASSSQGGQGAQGYTF.

The rearrangement joins TRBV5-4 to TRBJ1-6; possible D gene TRBD1, 6 bases. Germline V gene sequence: CDR1 SGHNT, CDR2 YYREEE (reference sequence). Trimming pared 2 bases from V and 4 bases from J, leaving 10 bases between. This CDR3 comprises 15 residues. As DNA, the CDR3 is TGTGCCAGCAGCTTCCAGGGGCTTTATAATTCACCCCTCCACTTT. Its protein is CASSFQGLYNSPLHF. Drawing the rest from reference TRBV5-4 and TRBJ1-6, the complete variable domain is ETGVTQSPTHLIKTRGQQVTLRCSSQSGHNTVSWYQQALGQGPQFIFQYYREEENGRGNFPPRFSGLQFPNYSSELNVNALELDDSALYLCASSFQGLYNSPLHFGNGTRLTVT.

This clone was picked up one time. The V call is TRBV6-7, the J call TRBJ2-7; D possibly corresponds to TRBD2 (5 bases). TRBV6-7 is annotated as an ORF whose role is uncertain. V was trimmed by 4 bases and J by 4 bases, leaving 29 bases between them. CDR3 length: 19 amino acids. The DNA of the CDR3 is TGTGCCAGCAGTTCCCTCTGTTTCCCGTCCGGGATAGCCTCTTACGAGCAGTACTTC. Its translation is CASSSLCFPSGIASYEQYF.

The CDR3 here is CASSYSTGTGNTIYF. The CDR3 DNA follows: TGTGCCAGCAGTTACTCGACAGGGACAGGAAACACCATATATTTT. V gene TRBV6-6 combines with J gene TRBJ1-3, with 7 bases identical to TRBD1. CDR3 length: 15 amino acids. The V segment lost 0 bases and the J segment 4 bases; nucleotides outside the gene matches: 3. CDR1 and CDR2 (germline): MNHNY, SVGAGI (reference sequence).

The chain employs TRBV7-9 and TRBJ2-3, with TRBD1 matching 8 bases. The CDR3 is 16 residues long. With 4 bases clipped from V and 4 bases from J, the junction kept 10 bases outside the gene matches. CDR1 and CDR2 from the germline V gene are SEHNR and FQNEAQ (reference sequence). CDR3 bases: TGTGCCAGCAGCTATGGACAGGGAGAGGTGGCAGATACGCAGTATTTT. Translating it yields CASSYGQGEVADTQYF.

The V call is TRBV19, the J call TRBJ1-6; a weak D match, TRBD1 (5 bases). The CDR3 is 14 amino acids. Trimming shortened V by 6 bases and J by 8 bases, and 14 bases separated the two germline ends. Germline loops: CDR1 LNHDA, CDR2 SQIVND (reference sequence). CDR3 residues: CASSPNGGDSPLHF. CDR3 nucleotides: TGTGCCAGTAGCCCGAACGGGGGGGATTCACCCCTCCACTTT.

As concerns this clone: Sequence at one end of the junction differs from germline and may be a read error. The genes are TRBV6-1 and TRBJ1-4; D is possibly TRBD1 (5 bases). The CDR3 covers 12 residues. The germline gives CDR1 MNHNS, CDR2 SASEGT. This CDR3 reads CASRGDNEKLFF. As DNA, the CDR3 is TGCGCCTCAAGGGGCGATAATGAAAAACTGTTTTTT.

A remark on this clone: This sample includes further DNA sequences coding for the same CDR3. V and J are TRBV28 and TRBJ2-3; D unclear. Trimming shortened V by 5 bases and J by 1 base, and 7 bases separated the two germline ends. Germline CDR1 is MDHEN and CDR2 is SYDVKM. The CDR3 contains 13 residues. The CDR3 nucleotides are TGTGCCAGCAGTGGAGAGGGCACAGATACGCAGTATTTT. The encoded protein is CASSGEGTDTQYF.

V gene TRBV11-2 combines with J gene TRBJ2-1, with 9 bases matching TRBD1. The junction had 8 bases not matched to a gene; V was cut back by 5 bases and J by 12 bases. The CDR3 is 13 amino acids. The germline V gene encodes CDR1 SGHAT and CDR2 FQNNGV. The CDR3 loop reads CASSDGQGLRQFF. CDR3 DNA sequence: TGTGCCAGCAGCGACGGACAGGGGCTAAGGCAGTTCTTC. The variable domain in full, completed from reference TRBV11-2 and TRBJ2-1, reads EAGVAQSPRYKIIEKRQSVAFWCNPISGHATLYWYQQILGQGPKLLIQFQNNGVVDDSQLPKDRFSAERLKGVDSTLKIQPAKLEDSAVYLCASSDGQGLRQFFGPGTRLTVL.

The gene calls are TRBV28 and TRBJ1-1; D is undetermined. The V end lost 5 bases, the J end lost 10 bases, and 14 bases lay between the germline ends. The CDR3 is made up of 12 amino acids. Per germline, CDR1 MDHEN and CDR2 SYDVKM. CDR3 sequence reads: CASSVFFGVAFF. The CDR3 bases are TGTGCCAGCAGTGTATTTTTCGGGGTAGCTTTCTTT.

There are a few counts of this clone. This chain joins TRBV2 and TRBJ1-1; D remains ambiguous. The CDR3 totals 13 residues. Germline V lookup: CDR1 SNHLY, CDR2 FYNNEI. Trimming stripped 7 bases from V and 4 bases from J, with 13 bases between. The CDR3 DNA reads TGTGCCAGCACGTTGCAGGCGGGCACTGAAGCTTTCTTT. This translates into CASTLQAGTEAFF.

This clone was counted many times. This sequence joins TRBV29-1 and TRBJ1-1, with unresolved D. This CDR3 is 15 amino acids long. V dropped 2 bases and J dropped 4 bases, with 17 bases sitting between them. Germline CDR1 SQVTM, CDR2 ANQGSEA. In DNA, the CDR3 is TGCAGCGTTGAACCCTCCGGGGTTGGGAGCACTGAAGCTTTCTTT. It translates to CSVEPSGVGSTEAFF. The entire variable domain, with the rest obtained from reference TRBV29-1 and TRBJ1-1, is as follows: SAVISQKPSRDICQRGTSLTIQCQVDSQVTMMFWYRQQPGQSLTLIATANQGSEATYESGFVIDKFPISRPNLTFSTLTVSNMSPEDSSIYLCSVEPSGVGSTEAFFGQGTRLTVV.

V is TRBV5-1 and J is TRBJ1-3, with 7 bases matching TRBD1. V shed 7 bases and J 0 bases; nucleotides not matched to a gene: 13. Germline V gene lookup returns CDR1 SGHRS and CDR2 YFSETQ. The CDR3 is 17 residues long. CDR3 in DNA: TGCGCCAGCGGACTCTCCAAGGACAGGCACTCTGGAAACACCATATATTTT. Protein sequence: CASGLSKDRHSGNTIYF.

This clone was detected only once. The chain links TRBV6-5 to TRBJ2-3, with D maybe TRBD2 (6 bases). The CDR3 sequence is 13 residues long. Germline V lookup: CDR1 MNHEY, CDR2 SVGAGI. V gave up 8 bases and J gave up 0 bases, with 9 bases separating them. Here the CDR3 reads CASRDSSTDTQYF. CDR3 coding DNA: TGTGCCAGCCGGGACTCCAGCACAGATACGCAGTATTTT.

This clone turned up a few times. Within the sample, other DNA sequences also encode this same CDR3. J is TRBJ2-5 and V is TRBV13, with 7 bases identical to TRBD2. This CDR3 region has 15 residues. V gave up 4 bases and J gave up 3 bases; unmatched junction bases: 8. The V gene's germline CDR1 is PRHDT and CDR2 FYEKMQ (reference sequence). The CDR3 protein is CASSSGLETEETQYF. The CDR3 DNA sequence: TGTGCCAGCAGCTCTGGACTAGAAACCGAAGAGACCCAGTACTTC.

The table lists this clone with a few counts. The genes are TRBV6-6 and TRBJ1-1; D is ambiguous. Between the trimmed V and J ends, which lost 2 bases and 1 base, there was a span of 11 bases. CDR3 size: 15 residues. Germline CDR1 reads MNHNY; CDR2 reads SVGAGI (reference sequence). CDR3 sequence: CASSYAHAGNTEAFF. In DNA, the CDR3 is TGTGCCAGCAGTTACGCCCATGCGGGGAACACTGAAGCTTTCTTT.

The genes are TRBV29-1 and TRBJ1-3; D is unresolved. The V and J ends lost 4 bases and 4 bases respectively, with 5 bases between them. CDR3 length equals 11 residues. Germline V gene data show CDR1 as SQVTM and CDR2 as ANQGSEA. This chain's CDR3 is CSVVEGNTIYF. In DNA form, the CDR3 reads TGCAGCGTTGTCGAGGGAAACACCATATATTTT.